The rows below give T cell receptor beta chains drawn from one sample of a study of blood T cell repertoires in COVID-19. Some clones are missing from TCRdb's copy, which holds only in-frame ones; the method was immunoSEQ multiplex PCR. The table includes 300,000 to 400,000 clones, approximately 90% detected once. Sequences were obtained from peripheral blood. The receptors shown here come from a man aged 30 to 45 with COVID-19, enrolled during active disease. CDR3s include the opening cysteine and the closing phenylalanine or tryptophan. The D gene is left open where the match is weak. Size is stated for part of the rows, as once, few or many counts, or as a class when the clone is expanded.

>TRBV5-4|TRBJ2-7|TRBD1|.
CASSGAGTGAYEQYF
TGTGCCAGCAGCGGAGCCGGGACAGGGGCCTACGAGCAGTACTTC
>TRBV7-9|TRBJ2-2|TRBD2|.
CASSLGTSGPGRGELFF
TGTGCCAGCAGCTTAGGGACTAGCGGCCCCGGGAGAGGGGAGCTGTTTTTT
>TRBV6-1|TRBJ2-7|TRBD1|.
CASSEVDRGPYEQYF
TGTGCCAGCAGTGAAGTTGACAGGGGTCCATACGAGCAGTACTTC
>TRBV7-9|TRBJ2-3|TRBD2|.
CASSLGASGSTDTQYF
TGTGCCAGCAGCTTAGGGGCTAGCGGGAGCACAGATACGCAGTATTTT
>TRBV6-5|TRBJ2-5|TRBD1|.
CASPRDREETQYF
TGTGCCAGCCCGAGGGACAGGGAGGAGACCCAGTACTTC
>TRBV9|TRBJ2-2|TRBD2|.
CASSVVPRGGTGELFF
TGTGCCAGCAGCGTAGTACCGAGGGGAGGGACCGGGGAGCTGTTTTTT
>TRBV24-1|TRBJ1-2|TRBD1|few
CATRDGQAIGYTF
TGTGCCACCAGGGACGGACAGGCCATCGGCTACACCTTC
>TRBV7-3|TRBJ2-3|TRBD1|.
CASSPGTAGTDTQYF
TGTGCCAGCAGCCCCGGGACAGCCGGCACAGATACGCAGTATTTT
>TRBV4-2|TRBJ2-5|TRBD2|.
CASSLTPTSGSRETQYF
TGTGCCAGCAGCCTAACTCCGACTAGCGGGAGTAGGGAGACCCAGTACTTC
>TRBV19|TRBJ1-1|.|.
CASSRGTEAFF
TGTGCCAGTAGCAGGGGAACTGAAGCTTTCTTT
>TRBV5-4|TRBJ2-5|.|.
CASSLDRAEETQYF
TGTGCCAGCAGCTTGGACAGGGCAGAAGAGACCCAGTACTTC
>TRBV19|TRBJ1-1|.|.
CASSKRQENTEAFF
TGTGCCAGTAGTAAACGCCAGGAGAACACTGAAGCTTTCTTT
>TRBV9|TRBJ2-7|.|.
CASSGNQQGSEQYF
TGTGCCAGCAGCGGGAACCAACAGGGTTCCGAGCAGTACTTC
>TRBV9|TRBJ2-7|TRBD2|once
CASSVGSGTAEQYF
TGTGCCAGCAGCGTAGGTAGCGGGACGGCCGAGCAGTACTTC
>TRBV9|TRBJ2-5|.|.
CASSGQSGGKETQYF
TGTGCCAGCAGCGGCCAGAGTGGCGGGAAGGAGACCCAGTACTTC
>TRBV25-1|TRBJ2-1|TRBD2|.
CASSAITGTSGGDEQFF
TGTGCCAGCAGTGCCATAACCGGGACTAGCGGGGGCGATGAGCAGTTCTTC
>TRBV9|TRBJ2-7|.|.
CASSVDSGPYEQYF
TGTGCCAGCAGCGTAGATTCAGGGCCCTACGAGCAGTACTTC
>TRBV14|TRBJ1-2|TRBD1|.
CASSQFGQGGVDGYTF
TGTGCCAGCAGCCAATTCGGACAGGGAGGAGTCGATGGCTACACCTTC
>TRBV2|TRBJ2-3|.|few
CASSEVGEGGQYF
TGTGCCAGCAGTGAAGTGGGAGAAGGGGGGCAGTATTTT
>TRBV9|TRBJ2-7|TRBD2|.
CASSDGSGAYEQYF
TGTGCCAGCAGCGACGGGAGCGGGGCCTACGAGCAGTACTTC
>TRBV6-6|TRBJ1-4|TRBD1|.
CASSWDSSATNEKLFF
TGTGCCAGCAGTTGGGACAGCTCTGCAACTAATGAAAAACTGTTTTTT
>TRBV7-2|TRBJ1-1|.|once
CASSLSQGLYF
TGTGCCAGCAGCTTGTCGCAGGGCCTATACTTT
>TRBV6-6|TRBJ2-5|.|once
CASSYGYTGNQETQYF
TGTGCCAGCAGTTACGGGTATACGGGGAACCAAGAGACCCAGTACTTC
>TRBV6-6|TRBJ2-7|.|.
CASSYSEGRTYEQYF
TGTGCCAGCAGTTACTCAGAGGGCCGCACCTACGAGCAGTACTTC
>TRBV28|TRBJ2-7|TRBD2|once
CASSPRGSGRKDEQYF
TGTGCCAGCAGTCCGCGCGGGAGCGGGAGAAAGGACGAGCAGTACTTC
>TRBV28|TRBJ2-7|.|.
CASSSYYEQYF
TGTGCCAGCAGTTCCTACTACGAGCAGTACTTC
>TRBV18|TRBJ1-5|.|.
CASSPGQTPNQPQHF
TGTGCCAGCTCACCAGGACAGACACCAAATCAGCCCCAGCATTTT
>TRBV9|TRBJ1-2|TRBD1|.
CASSEQARGPNYGYTF
TGTGCCAGCAGCGAACAAGCCAGGGGGCCTAACTATGGCTACACCTTC
>TRBV11-2|TRBJ1-2|.|.
CASSHSTVRGYGYTF
TGTGCCAGCAGCCACTCGACCGTAAGGGGCTATGGCTACACCTTC
>TRBV7-9|TRBJ2-7|TRBD1|.
CASSSWTGVYEQYF
TGTGCCAGCAGCTCTTGGACAGGGGTTTACGAGCAGTACTTC
>TRBV27|TRBJ2-7|TRBD1|.
CASKQGQGASYEQYF
TGTGCCAGCAAGCAAGGACAGGGGGCCTCCTACGAGCAGTACTTC
>TRBV11-2|TRBJ2-5|TRBD2|many
CASSLGRTSGSMETQYF
TGTGCCAGCAGCTTAGGGCGGACTAGCGGGAGTATGGAGACCCAGTACTTC
>TRBV19|TRBJ2-5|.|.
CASSKDSVLETQYF
TGTGCCAGTAGTAAGGACTCCGTTTTAGAGACCCAGTACTTC
>TRBV19|TRBJ1-4|TRBD1|.
CASSLGQPNEKLFF
TGTGCCAGTAGCTTGGGACAGCCTAATGAAAAACTGTTTTTT
>TRBV7-9|TRBJ2-5|.|.
CASSSSYPQETQYF
TGTGCCAGCAGCTCCTCCTACCCGCAAGAGACCCAGTACTTC
>TRBV9|TRBJ1-2|.|.
CASSVAPNYGYTF
TGTGCCAGCAGCGTAGCTCCCAACTATGGCTACACCTTC